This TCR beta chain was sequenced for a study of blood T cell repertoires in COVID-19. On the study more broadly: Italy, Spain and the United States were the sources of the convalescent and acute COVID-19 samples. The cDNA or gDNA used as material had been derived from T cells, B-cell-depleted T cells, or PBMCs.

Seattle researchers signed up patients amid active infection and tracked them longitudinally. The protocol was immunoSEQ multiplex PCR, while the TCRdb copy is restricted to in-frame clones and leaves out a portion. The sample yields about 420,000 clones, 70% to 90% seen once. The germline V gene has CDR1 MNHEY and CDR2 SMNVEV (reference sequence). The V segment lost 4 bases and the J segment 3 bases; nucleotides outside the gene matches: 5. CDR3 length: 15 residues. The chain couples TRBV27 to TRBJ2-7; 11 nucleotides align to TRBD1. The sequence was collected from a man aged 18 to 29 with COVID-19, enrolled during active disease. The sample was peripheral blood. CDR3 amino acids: CASSSRGTGGYEQYF. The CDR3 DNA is TGTGCCAGCAGTTCCCGCGGGACAGGGGGCTACGAGCAGTACTTC.